A single sample gave rise to the 21 T cell receptor beta chains below, sequenced in a study of blood T cell repertoires in COVID-19. Measured with immunoSEQ multiplex PCR; TCRdb has only the in-frame clones, and not every one. The sample shows roughly 100,000 clones, 60% to 85% of them seen only once. Sample: peripheral blood. The receptors come from a woman of 80 years or more with acute or convalescent COVID-19.

This clone appeared once. The J gene is TRBJ1-2, the V gene TRBV28; 7 nucleotides align to TRBD1. CDR1 MDHEN and CDR2 SYDVKM come from the germline V gene. CDR3 length: 14 residues. J lost 0 bases, V lost 6 bases, and 4 bases had no gene match. The CDR3 nucleotides are TGTGCCAGCAGGTCGGGACAGACTAACTATGGCTACACCTTC. This encodes CASRSGQTNYGYTF.

V gene TRBV3-1 (or the pseudogene TRBV3-2) combines with J gene TRBJ1-5; possibly TRBD1 for D (5 bases). V lost 0 bases to trimming and J lost 3 bases, with 12 bases between them. The CDR3 contains 16 residues. From germline, CDR1 is LGHDT and CDR2 YNNKEL (reference sequence). The chain's CDR3 is CASSQDSPGFNQPQHF. CDR3 coding DNA: TGTGCCAGCAGCCAAGATAGTCCAGGGTTCAATCAGCCCCAGCATTTT.

A word on this clone: The sample holds other DNA sequences that translate to the same CDR3. The chain joins TRBV27 to TRBJ1-4; D is unclear. With 6 bases removed from V and 0 bases from J, the gap between germline ends came to 5 bases. CDR1 and CDR2 from the germline V gene are MNHEY and SMNVEV (reference sequence). This CDR3 region has 13 residues. The CDR3 sequence is CASSTATNEKLFF. CDR3 nucleotides: TGTGCCAGCAGCACAGCAACTAATGAAAAACTGTTTTTT.

This chain joins TRBV7-2 and TRBJ2-7, with TRBD2 identical over 13 bases. V gave up 0 bases and J gave up 2 bases; unmatched junction bases: 7. The CDR3 runs to 18 residues. CDR1 is SGHTA, CDR2 FQGNSA, per germline. Written as DNA, the CDR3 is TGTGCCAGCAGCTTAGCAACTAGCGGGAGGGTGGATCCCTACGAGCAGTACTTC. Protein product: CASSLATSGRVDPYEQYF.

The chain combines TRBV5-5 with TRBJ1-4; 8 bases are shared with TRBD1. The CDR3 length is 16 residues. The ends lost 4 bases at V and 5 bases at J; junction bases unmatched: 10. CDR1 is SGHKS, CDR2 YYEKEE, per germline (reference sequence). The CDR3 sequence: CASSPLPDRENEKLFF. In nucleotides, the CDR3 is TGTGCCAGCAGCCCACTCCCGGACAGGGAAAATGAAAAACTGTTTTTT.

In its sample, this clone was seen once. V usage is TRBV9 and J usage is TRBJ1-4; D is perhaps TRBD1 (5 bases). From germline, CDR1 is SGDLS and CDR2 YYNGEE. The CDR3 has 15 amino acids. Trimming left V 2 bases short and J 5 bases short, with 13 bases between. The CDR3 DNA sequence: TGTGCCAGCAGCGTCCGGGGGGACGGGAATGAAAAACTGTTTTTT. This translates into CASSVRGDGNEKLFF.

The chain links TRBV24-1 to TRBJ1-2, with 9 bases lining up with TRBD1. V lost 4 bases and J lost 4; bases outside the gene matches: 3. Germline V gene sequence: CDR1 KGHDR, CDR2 SFDVKD. The CDR3 consists of 14 residues. CDR3 DNA sequence: TGTGCCACCAGTGACCGGGGACAGGGCTATGGCTACACCTTC. It encodes CATSDRGQGYGYTF.

This clone has at least ten counts. Distinct nucleotide sequences in the sample also encode this CDR3. This rearrangement joins TRBV23-1 to TRBJ1-2; a possible D gene is TRBD1 (6 bases). TRBV23-1 is annotated as an ORF whose role is uncertain. This CDR3 spans 15 amino acids. The V end lost 6 bases, the J end lost 6 bases, and 20 bases lay between the germline ends. The CDR3 loop is CASSPPTGPKNGYTF. DNA for the CDR3: TGCGCCAGCAGCCCCCCGACAGGACCTAAGAATGGCTACACCTTC.

This sequence joins TRBV28 and TRBJ1-2; TRBD1 matches 7 bases. The germline CDR1 and CDR2 sequences are MDHEN and SYDVKM. The CDR3 is 14 residues long. The ends lost 3 bases at V and 7 bases at J; junction bases unmatched: 8. CDR3 coding DNA: TGTGCCAGCAGTTTGACAGGGAGGACTGGTGGCTACACCTTC. Its protein is CASSLTGRTGGYTF.

This chain connects TRBV28 to TRBJ1-3; D is possibly TRBD1 (6 bases). This CDR3 is 12 amino acids long. In germline, CDR1 is MDHEN, CDR2 SYDVKM. V lost 10 bases and J 8 bases, leaving 15 bases between the germline ends. The CDR3 DNA is TGTGCCACTTGGACAGTTCTGGACACCATATATTTT. It translates to CATWTVLDTIYF. Full variable domain (remainder filled in from reference TRBV28 and TRBJ1-3): DVKVTQSSRYLVKRTGEKVFLECVQDMDHENMFWYRQDPGLGLRLIYFSYDVKMKEKGDIPEGYSVSREKKERFSLILESASTNQTSMYLCATWTVLDTIYFGEGSWLTVV.

The genes are TRBV4-1 and TRBJ2-4, with D perhaps TRBD1 (6 bases). The CDR3 contains 14 residues. Germline V lookup: CDR1 MGHRA, CDR2 YSYEKL. V lost 3 bases and J 9 bases, leaving 15 bases between the germline ends. The CDR3 bases are TGCGCCAGCAGCCAGACCACAGGGATAGGCATTCAGTACTTC. Translation: CASSQTTGIGIQYF.

The chain couples TRBV6-5 to TRBJ2-7, with D perhaps matching TRBD1 (6 bases). Trimming took off 6 bases at V and 1 base at J, with 16 bases between the two ends. Germline V lookup: CDR1 MNHEY, CDR2 SVGAGI. The CDR3 is 15 amino acids. The CDR3 loop reads CASRHRVRGSYEQYF. CDR3 coding DNA: TGTGCCAGCAGACACAGGGTCCGGGGATCCTACGAGCAGTACTTC.

The chain combines TRBV7-3 with TRBJ2-7; perhaps TRBD2 as D (6 bases). Germline assignment: CDR1 SGHTA and CDR2 FQGTGA. Trimming took off 6 bases at V and 6 bases at J, with 15 bases between the two ends. This CDR3 spans 13 amino acids. Written as DNA, the CDR3 is TGTGCCAGCAGGCGGGACCTTCAGGGCGAGCAGTACTTC. The encoded protein is CASRRDLQGEQYF. The full variable domain, rest sourced from reference TRBV7-3 and TRBJ2-7, is GAGVSQTPSNKVTEKGKYVELRCDPISGHTALYWYRQSLGQGPEFLIYFQGTGAADDSGLPNDRFFAVRPEGSVSTLKIQRTERGDSAVYLCASRRDLQGEQYFGPGTRLTVT.

The chain combines TRBV19 with TRBJ1-5; the match to TRBD1 covers 8 bases. The V segment lost 5 bases and the J segment 2 bases; nucleotides outside the gene matches: 8. The CDR3 spans 16 residues. Germline CDR1 and CDR2: LNHDA and SQIVND (reference sequence). CDR3 sequence reads: CASSSPPGQGNQPQHF. DNA for the CDR3: TGTGCCAGTAGTTCCCCTCCGGGACAGGGCAATCAGCCCCAGCATTTT.

The rearrangement joins TRBV9 to TRBJ2-7, with TRBD1 identical over 9 bases. From germline, CDR1 is SGDLS and CDR2 YYNGEE. The CDR3 extends over 16 amino acids. The ends lost 0 bases at V and 3 bases at J; junction bases unmatched: 7. The CDR3 loop reads CASSVGWGQGSYEQYF. The CDR3 DNA reads as TGTGCCAGCAGCGTAGGATGGGGACAGGGTAGCTACGAGCAGTACTTC.

The chain is built from TRBV19 and TRBJ2-5; TRBD1 agrees at 7 bases. V shed 5 bases, J shed 1 base, and the junction held 7 bases outside the gene matches. The CDR3 is made up of 15 amino acids. Germline assignment: CDR1 LNHDA and CDR2 SQIVND (reference sequence). Written as DNA, the CDR3 is TGTGCCAGTAGTCCCCGCCGGGACAGCCAAGAGACCCAGTACTTC. Translation: CASSPRRDSQETQYF. Variable domain in full (rest from reference TRBV19 and TRBJ2-5): DGGITQSPKYLFRKEGQNVTLSCEQNLNHDAMYWYRQDPGQGLRLIYYSQIVNDFQKGDIAEGYSVSREKKESFPLTVTSAQKNPTAFYLCASSPRRDSQETQYFGPGTRLLVL.

This clone was seen a few times. The chain employs TRBV19 and TRBJ2-1; TRBD2 aligns across 11 bases. V dropped 5 bases and J dropped 5; count of bases not matched to a gene: 2. The CDR3 has 14 residues. Germline CDR1 and CDR2: LNHDA and SQIVND (reference sequence). CDR3 loop: CASSVSGGDNEQFF. DNA of the CDR3: TGTGCCAGTAGTGTTAGCGGGGGGGACAATGAGCAGTTCTTC.

This clone was counted a few times. The V call is TRBV7-8, the J call TRBJ1-5, with a possible D match to TRBD1 (6 bases). The germline V gene has CDR1 SGHVS and CDR2 FQNEAQ. The CDR3 covers 16 residues. V gave up 4 bases and J gave up 3 bases, with 16 bases separating them. The CDR3: CASSSGVEGNNQPQHF. The CDR3 DNA follows: TGTGCCAGCAGCTCAGGGGTGGAAGGGAACAATCAGCCCCAGCATTTT.

This chain joins TRBV7-8 and TRBJ1-3, with D perhaps TRBD1 (5 bases). V gave up 1 base and J gave up 4 bases, with 14 bases separating them. The CDR3 sequence is 16 residues long. Germline V gives CDR1 SGHVS, CDR2 FQNEAQ. CDR3 in DNA: TGTGCCAGCAGCTTAGAACGCGGGGGATCAGGAAACACCATATATTTT. Translation: CASSLERGGSGNTIYF.

J is TRBJ2-6 and V is TRBV7-2; 9 nucleotides match TRBD1. CDR3 size: 15 residues. J was trimmed by 8 bases and V by 1 base; bases with no gene match: 3. The germline CDR1 and CDR2 sequences are SGHTA and FQGNSA. Written as DNA, the CDR3 is TGTGCCAGCAGCTTAGGGGACAGGGCCTCCAACGTCCTGACTTTC. It encodes CASSLGDRASNVLTF.

J is TRBJ2-7 and V is TRBV19, with 8 bases matching TRBD1. The germline gives CDR1 LNHDA, CDR2 SQIVND (reference sequence). V dropped 1 base and J dropped 3; count of bases not matched to a gene: 5. The CDR3 covers 15 residues. The CDR3, as DNA: TGTGCCAGTAGTATAGTCGGACAGGGCCTCTACGAGCAGTACTTC. Protein product: CASSIVGQGLYEQYF.